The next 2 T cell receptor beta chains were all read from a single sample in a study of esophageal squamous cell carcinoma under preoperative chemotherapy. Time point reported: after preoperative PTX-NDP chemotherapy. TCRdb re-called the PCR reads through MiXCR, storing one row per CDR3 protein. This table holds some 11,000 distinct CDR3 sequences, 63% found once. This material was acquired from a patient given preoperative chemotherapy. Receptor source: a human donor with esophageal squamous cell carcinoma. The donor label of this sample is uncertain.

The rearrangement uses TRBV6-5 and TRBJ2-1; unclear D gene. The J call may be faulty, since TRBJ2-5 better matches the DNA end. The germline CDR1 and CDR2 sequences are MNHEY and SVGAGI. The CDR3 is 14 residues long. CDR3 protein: CASSYRAVRETQYF. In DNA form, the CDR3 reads TGTGCCAGCAGTTATCGGGCAGTTCGAGAGACCCAGTACTTC.

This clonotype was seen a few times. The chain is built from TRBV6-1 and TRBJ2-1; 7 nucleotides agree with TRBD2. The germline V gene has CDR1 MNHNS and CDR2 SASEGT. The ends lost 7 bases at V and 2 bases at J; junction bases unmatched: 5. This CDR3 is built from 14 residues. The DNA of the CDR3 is TGTGCCAGCACCAAAAGCGGGACCTACAATGAGCAGTTCTTC. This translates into CASTKSGTYNEQFF.